This is a list of T cell receptor beta chains from one sample in a study of shared clonotypes between healthy human individuals. Method: immunoSEQ multiplex PCR; TCRdb's copy keeps in-frame clones and lacks some. This sample has approximately 320,000 clones; roughly 87% occur once, and the top ten carry 16%. The sequenced sample was memory CD8+ T cells sorted from blood. These receptor sequences come from a man younger than 35 in good health. CDR3s include the opening cysteine and the closing phenylalanine or tryptophan. D genes are given only for firm matches. Size values are once, few and many counts, or a class for expanded clones, and some rows have none.

>TRBD2|TRBJ2-7|NA|TRBV19
TGTGCCAGTTCTCCGAGCGGGAGTTTGTTAGACGAGCAGTACTTC
CASSPSGSLLDEQYF
>TRBD1|TRBJ2-2|once|TRBV4-3
TGCGCCAGCAGCCCTGGACAGGGAGGAGGGGAGCTGTTTTTT
CASSPGQGGGELFF
>TRBD1|TRBJ2-2|NA|TRBV5-4
TGTGCCAGCAGCTCTATGGACAGGGCTGACGGGGAGCTGTTTTTT
CASSSMDRADGELFF
>NA|TRBJ2-2|medium-sized|TRBV5-1
TGCGCCAGCAGCAAGGGGCTCGGGGAGCTGTTTTTT
CASSKGLGELFF
>TRBD1|TRBJ2-3|once|TRBV4-1
TGCGCCAGCGACAGGGGACGAGGGACAGATACGCAGTATTTT
CASDRGRGTDTQYF
>TRBD2|TRBJ2-7|NA|TRBV29-1
TGCAGCGTTGTACTAGCGGGAGCCTCCTACGAGCAGTACTTC
CSVVLAGASYEQYF
>NA|TRBJ1-6|many|TRBV28
TGTGCCAGCAGTTTATGGGCGGATTATAATTCACCCCTCCACTTT
CASSLWADYNSPLHF
>TRBD1|TRBJ2-7|NA|TRBV4-1
TGCGCCAGCAGCCAAGTGGGACAGGGGACCTACGAGCAGTACTTC
CASSQVGQGTYEQYF
>TRBD2|TRBJ2-3|NA|TRBV7-9
TGTGCCTCACTAGCGGGGAGTGACACAGATACGCAGTATTTT
CASLAGSDTDTQYF
>NA|TRBJ2-7|NA|TRBV27
TGTGCCAGCAGCCCCTCCTGGGGCGGTCGTACCTACGAGCAGTACTTC
CASSPSWGGRTYEQYF
>NA|TRBJ2-1|NA|TRBV6-5
TGTGCCAGCAGTTACCTGGGACCAACTAGTAGCGATGAGCAGTTCTTC
CASSYLGPTSSDEQFF
>TRBD2|TRBJ2-7|NA|TRBV27
TGTGCCAGCAGTTTATATTCCGGGACTAGCAGATACGAGCAGTACTTC
CASSLYSGTSRYEQYF
>NA|TRBJ2-3|once|TRBV7-9
TGTGCCAGCAGCCTCCCCTCCGGGCTAACGGATACGCAGTATTTT
CASSLPSGLTDTQYF
>TRBD1|TRBJ1-2|NA|TRBV11-2
TGTGCCAGCAGCTTGGACAGGGGTGGATATGGCTACACCTTC
CASSLDRGGYGYTF
>NA|TRBJ2-5|NA|TRBV2
TGTGCCAGCAGTTCCGTTGGCAACGGGGAGACCCAGTACTTC
CASSSVGNGETQYF
>NA|TRBJ2-7|NA|TRBV2
TGTGCCAGCAGTGAAACTTTTAGGTTGAGGGGACTCGCCTACGAGCAGTACTTC
CASSETFRLRGLAYEQYF